The 9 T cell receptor beta chains below come from one sample, sequenced in a study of sequential checkpoint blockade in melanoma (dated by TCRdb to the late 2010s). The library was generated by the immunoSEQ multiplex PCR assay. Sourced from immuneACCESS, this table was stored by TCRdb with only in-frame sequences that have V and J called. A share of the clones is absent; for the studies checked, an unresolved V gene accounts for under half, and the remainder has no known explanation. The sample yields about 3,200 clones; around 21% were counted once. The top ten constitute roughly 8.2% of the sample. The treatment or condition tag for this specimen amounts to: randomized to nivolumab then ipilimumab (arm A) or the reverse (arm B). The sample in question was tumor tissue (inferred from file names), obtained from a patient given nivolumab and ipilimumab in sequence. The receptors were sampled from a human donor with melanoma.

This clone turned up a few times. CDR3 in amino acids: CAWRLRAGTEAFF. DNA of the CDR3: TGTGCCTGGAGATTAAGGGCAGGGACTGAAGCTTTCTTT. The rearrangement joins TRBV30 to TRBJ1-1; the D gene is possibly TRBD1 (5 bases). Looked up from germline, CDR1 is GTSNPN and CDR2 is SVGIG (reference sequence). The CDR3 has 13 residues. V was trimmed by 3 bases and J by 5 bases, leaving 13 bases between them.

This chain connects TRBV30 to TRBJ1-3; D ambiguous. Trimming removed 6 bases at V and 0 bases at J, with 9 bases between. Germline V gene sequence: CDR1 GTSNPN, CDR2 SVGIG (reference sequence). The CDR3 has 13 residues. CDR3 DNA: TGTGCCTGCGCGGGTACCTCTGGAAACACCATATATTTT. Translation gives CACAGTSGNTIYF.

The rearrangement links TRBV6-8 to TRBJ1-1, with D perhaps matching TRBD1 (5 bases). The V end was cut by 3 bases, the J end by 0 bases, with 17 bases between. Germline V CDR1 and CDR2: MNHGY, SAAAGT. The CDR3 consists of 17 residues. The CDR3 DNA sequence: TGTGCCAGCAGTTATGGTTTGACAGCCACCCTGAACACTGAAGCTTTCTTT. Its protein product is CASSYGLTATLNTEAFF.

This clone was detected a few times. This sequence joins TRBV9 and TRBJ2-7; TRBD1 matches at 10 bases. The V and J ends lost 10 bases and 1 base, in that order; junction bases with no gene match: 8. Per the germline V gene, CDR1 is SGDLS and CDR2 is YYNGEE. The CDR3 extends over 14 amino acids. CDR3: CARGEGQGSYEQYF. The DNA of the CDR3 is TGTGCCCGAGGGGAGGGACAGGGGTCCTACGAGCAGTACTTC.

V gene TRBV6-8 combines with J gene TRBJ1-1, with D possibly TRBD1 on 6 matching bases. V lost 7 bases and J lost 14, with 23 bases in between. Germline loops: CDR1 MNHGY, CDR2 SAAAGT. This CDR3 contains 13 residues. The CDR3 protein is CASKRGIQGIVFF. CDR3 in DNA: TGTGCCAGCAAAAGGGGAATCCAGGGGATAGTCTTCTTT.

The rearrangement joins TRBV18 to TRBJ2-2; D perhaps matches TRBD1 (6 bases). V lost 4 bases, J lost 2 bases, and 20 bases lay in between. The CDR3 extends over 18 amino acids. Germline V gene data show CDR1 as KGHSH and CDR2 as LQKENI. The CDR3 is CASSLNRIGQTNTGELFF. CDR3 nucleotides: TGTGCCAGCTCACTAAACCGGATCGGACAGACTAACACCGGGGAGCTGTTTTTT.

This clone has a handful of counts. The chain is built from TRBV9 and TRBJ1-6, with D unclear. V was trimmed by 6 bases and J by 8 bases, leaving 18 bases between them. Germline CDR1 is SGDLS and CDR2 is YYNGEE. The length of the CDR3 is 15 residues. CDR3 protein: CASNPRGLTDSPLHF. The CDR3 bases are TGTGCCAGCAACCCGCGTGGCCTAACCGATTCACCCCTCCACTTT.

A few counts support this clone. The chain carries TRBV30 and TRBJ1-2; TRBD1 matches at 10 bases. The germline V gene encodes CDR1 GTSNPN and CDR2 SVGIG (reference sequence). V was clipped by 1 base and J by 4 bases; unmatched bases: 3. The CDR3 is made up of 14 amino acids. The CDR3 nucleotides are TGTGCCTGGAGTGAGGACAGGGGGGGCTATGGCTACACCTTC. Protein: CAWSEDRGGYGYTF.

The table lists this clone with many counts. This CDR3 reads CASSLRLALTDTQYF. The DNA of the CDR3 is TGTGCCAGCAGCTTGAGACTAGCGCTCACAGATACGCAGTATTTT. The chain is built from TRBV11-3 and TRBJ2-3, with 8 bases fitting TRBD2. The junction had 4 bases not matched to a gene; V was cut back by 3 bases and J by 2 bases. This CDR3 contains 15 residues. Germline-derived CDR1 and CDR2 are SGHNT and YENEEA.